Below are 4 T cell receptor beta chains sequenced from a single sample in a study of control samples from healthy donors and cancer patients (dated by TCRdb to the early 2020s). To prepare the library, the immunoSEQ multiplex PCR assay was applied. The table was pulled from immuneACCESS by TCRdb, which kept in-frame rearrangements only. Such tables lose some clones; where checked, under half of the loss comes from unresolved V genes, and the rest has no known cause. Present in this sample are approximately 90,000 clones, approximately 86% of which were seen just once. Around a fifth of the sample is in the top ten clones. Sequencing was carried out using blood. The receptors shown here come from a man aged 30-40 years in good health.

The chain's CDR3 is CAWSLSYEQYF. The CDR3 nucleotides are TGTGCCTGGAGTCTCTCGTACGAGCAGTACTTC. The genes are TRBV30 and TRBJ2-7; D unresolved. Germline V lookup: CDR1 GTSNPN, CDR2 SVGIG (reference sequence). There are 11 residues in the CDR3. V was pared by 2 bases and J by 4 bases, with 6 bases between.

The chain joins TRBV18 to TRBJ1-2; unclear D gene. Deletions cut 1 base from V and 0 bases from J, with 12 bases between. Germline V lookup: CDR1 KGHSH, CDR2 LQKENI. The CDR3 runs 16 residues. This chain's CDR3 is CASSPLGTAPNYGYTF. The CDR3 DNA reads TGTGCCAGCTCACCACTCGGAACAGCTCCTAACTATGGCTACACCTTC.

The rearrangement uses TRBV7-9 and TRBJ1-2, with 9 nucleotides matching TRBD1. The V segment lost 5 bases and the J segment 8 bases; nucleotides outside the gene matches: 9. This CDR3 region has 14 residues. Per the germline V gene, CDR1 is SEHNR and CDR2 is FQNEAQ (reference sequence). The CDR3 region is CASSLTGTGHGYTF. For the CDR3, the DNA is TGTGCCAGCAGCCTGACCGGGACAGGGCACGGCTACACCTTC.

The V gene is TRBV6-6, the J gene TRBJ1-4, with D possibly TRBD1 on 6 matching bases. With 2 bases removed from V and 8 bases from J, the gap between germline ends came to 12 bases. The CDR3 has 14 amino acids. In germline, CDR1 is MNHNY, CDR2 SVGAGI (reference sequence). CDR3 sequence: CASSYRGGDEKLFF. Here the CDR3 DNA reads TGTGCCAGCAGTTACAGGGGGGGAGACGAAAAACTGTTTTTT.